These T cell receptor beta chains were read from a single sample in a study of blood T cell repertoires in COVID-19. This table comes from immunoSEQ multiplex PCR, and its TCRdb copy is limited to in-frame clones, with some not included. Among 55,000 to 90,000 clones listed, around 90% were seen once. Sequencing used peripheral blood. Receptors were obtained from a human donor in a cohort sampled during active COVID-19. The CDR3 runs from the conserved cysteine through the conserved F or W. D genes are given only for firm matches. Not every row has a clone size; where given, it reads once, few, many or a size class.

D,V,J,size,DNA,CDR3
TRBD1,TRBV6-5,TRBJ1-4,-,TGTGCCAGCAGTTCGGGGCCCTCAGGGGGTGAAAAACTGTTTTTT,CASSSGPSGGEKLFF
TRBD2,TRBV18,TRBJ2-1,-,TGTGCCAGCTCACAAGGACTAGCGGACTACAATGAGCAGTTCTTC,CASSQGLADYNEQFF
TRBD1,TRBV5-1,TRBJ2-7,-,TGCGCCAGCAGCTTTGGGACAGCCCTCTCCTACGAGCAGTACTTC,CASSFGTALSYEQYF
TRBD1,TRBV27,TRBJ1-2,-,TGTGCCAGCAGTGAGACAGGGACAATGAGCTATGGCTACACCTTC,CASSETGTMSYGYTF
-,TRBV5-4,TRBJ2-5,once,TGTGCCAGCAGCTCCCGAGACAGCCAAGAGACCCAGTACTTC,CASSSRDSQETQYF
-,TRBV2,TRBJ2-5,-,TGTGCCAGCAGATGGACTGGGGTCGACCCGGGACTCAACCAAGAGACCCAGTACTTC,CASRWTGVDPGLNQETQYF
TRBD1,TRBV5-8,TRBJ1-5,-,TGTGCCAGCAGGGCACCGGGACAGGGGCCTCAGCCCCAGCATTTT,CASRAPGQGPQPQHF
TRBD1,TRBV5-1,TRBJ1-1,-,TGCGCCAGCAGCTGGACAGGGGGCACTGAAGCTTTCTTT,CASSWTGGTEAFF
-,TRBV7-2,TRBJ2-3,few,TGTGCCAGCAGCGTCCTCAGGGTTGATACGCAGTATTTT,CASSVLRVDTQYF
-,TRBV29-1,TRBJ2-3,-,TGCAGCGTCCGATCGGGTCCGGGAGATACGCAGTATTTT,CSVRSGPGDTQYF
-,TRBV2,TRBJ2-2,-,TGTGCCAGCAGCCTACTGGAGGGCGGGGAGCTGTTTTTT,CASSLLEGGELFF
-,TRBV7-9,TRBJ2-3,few,TGTGCCAGCAGGGAAGGCGGCGAGCTCACAGATACGCAGTATTTT,CASREGGELTDTQYF
TRBD1,TRBV6-2/TRBV6-3,TRBJ2-1,once,TGTGCCAGCAGTTGGACAGGTAACAATGAGCAGTTCTTC,CASSWTGNNEQFF
-,TRBV24-1,TRBJ2-1,-,TGTGCCACCCGCGGGACGGGGCACTCCTACAATGAGCAGTTCTTC,CATRGTGHSYNEQFF
-,TRBV12-5,TRBJ2-5,-,TGTGCTAGTGCCCCAGACAGTCACCAAGAGACCCAGTACTTC,CASAPDSHQETQYF
-,TRBV10-3,TRBJ1-1,-,TGTGCCATCAGTGAAGGGGGGGCTGACACTGAAGCTTTCTTT,CAISEGGADTEAFF
-,TRBV30,TRBJ1-1,-,TGTGCCTGGACTCAGTGGAACACTGAAGCTTTCTTT,CAWTQWNTEAFF
TRBD2,TRBV11-2,TRBJ2-3,-,TGTGCCAGCAGCACCCTAGCGGGTAAAACAGATACGCAGTATTTT,CASSTLAGKTDTQYF
-,TRBV5-6,TRBJ2-1,-,TGTGCCAGCAGCCGGACACCTTCCTACAATGAGCAGTTCTTC,CASSRTPSYNEQFF
-,TRBV19,TRBJ1-5,once,TGTGCCAGTAGTATTTCAGGGGATAGTCAGCCCCAGCATTTT,CASSISGDSQPQHF
-,TRBV4-2,TRBJ2-7,-,TGTGCCAGCAGCCAAGAGAGGGGACTGTTCTACGAGCAGTACTTC,CASSQERGLFYEQYF
-,TRBV4-2,TRBJ2-1,-,TGTGCCAGCAGCCAAGATGGTTCGGGCAATGAGCAGTTCTTC,CASSQDGSGNEQFF
-,TRBV6-6,TRBJ1-1,-,TGTGCCAGCAGTTACCAAGATTCGGGTAACACTGAAGCTTTCTTT,CASSYQDSGNTEAFF
TRBD2,TRBV10-3,TRBJ2-3,-,TGTGCCACGTGGACTAGCGGGAGACCTACCACAGATACGCAGTATTTT,CATWTSGRPTTDTQYF
TRBD1,TRBV19,TRBJ1-6,-,TGTGCCACTCAGGACAGGGAAAATTCACCCCTCCACTTT,CATQDRENSPLHF
-,TRBV11-2,TRBJ1-1,-,TGTGCCAGCAGCTTAGATCAGGGGACCCTTATGAACACTGAAGCTTTCTTT,CASSLDQGTLMNTEAFF
TRBD1,TRBV29-1,TRBJ2-2,-,TGCAGCATCCTAAGACAGGGAACGACCGGGGAGCTGTTTTTT,CSILRQGTTGELFF
-,TRBV27,TRBJ2-5,-,TGTGCCAGCAGTTTTACCCTAACCGCAAACAGGGGAGGTCGAGAGACCCAGTACTTC,CASSFTLTANRGGRETQYF
TRBD1,TRBV5-4,TRBJ2-7,once,TGTGCCAGCAGTTCCGACAGGGGGTACGAGCAGTACTTC,CASSSDRGYEQYF